This TCR beta chain appears in the sequencing data of a study of cytomegalovirus exposure and HLA in healthy donors. Study details: There were approximately 85 million unique TCRs (from HLA-typed donors) in an early data release. Of the donors genotyped, approximately 430 in all, 65% to 90% fell in the Caucasian-associated ancestry cluster.

Trimming shortened V by 1 base and J by 5 bases, and 8 bases separated the two germline ends. Germline V gives CDR1 SGHTA, CDR2 FQGNSA. There are 13 residues in the CDR3. This clone was picked up a small number of times. PCR employed 60 Vbeta and 13 Jbeta primers. Assay used: immunoSEQ multiplex PCR; TCRdb lists only in-frame clones, some missing. The sample holds some 100,000 clones, around 73% seen once. In nominal health when sampled, donors likely had unrecorded immune exposures nonetheless. The rearrangement links TRBV7-2 to TRBJ2-5; TRBD2 might be the D (6 bases). What was sequenced was PBMCs. The sequence was collected from a man in his forties in good health and CMV-seronegative. DNA of the CDR3: TGTGCCAGCAGCTTAGGGCTAGCGGAGACCCAGTACTTC. Its translation: CASSLGLAETQYF.